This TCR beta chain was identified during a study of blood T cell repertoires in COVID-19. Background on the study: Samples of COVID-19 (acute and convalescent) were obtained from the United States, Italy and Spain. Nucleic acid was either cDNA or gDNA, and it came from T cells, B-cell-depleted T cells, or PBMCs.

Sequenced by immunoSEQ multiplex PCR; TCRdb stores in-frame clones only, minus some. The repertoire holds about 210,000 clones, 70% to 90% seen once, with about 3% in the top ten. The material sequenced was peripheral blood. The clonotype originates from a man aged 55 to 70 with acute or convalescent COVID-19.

CDR3 residues: CASIGLGSYNEQFF. DNA for the CDR3: TGTGCCAGCATCGGACTAGGGTCCTACAATGAGCAGTTCTTC. The gene calls are TRBV7-2 and TRBJ2-1; 7 positions match TRBD2. Germline lookup yields CDR1 SGHTA and CDR2 FQGNSA. This CDR3 is built from 14 residues. V was pared by 7 bases and J by 1 base, with 4 bases of the junction left unmatched.